This is a list of T cell receptor beta chains from one sample in a study of identical twins. TCRdb itself ran the 5' RACE reads through MiXCR, one entry per CDR3 protein. The profile shows more than 1.5 million distinct CDR3 sequences, about 32% of them singletons. The sequencing sample was made of cord blood. These receptor sequences come from a newborn girl in good health. Both conserved end residues are part of each CDR3. The D gene is left open where the match is weak. The listing skips clone size in some rows; elsewhere it reads once, few, many or a size class.

>TRBD1|TRBV28|NA|TRBJ1-1
TGTGCCAGCAGTTTGGGGACAGGGAGGTGGGCTTTCTTT
CASSLGTGRWAFF
>NA|TRBV20-1|NA|TRBJ2-2
TGCAGTGCTAGAAGGGCAGCCGCCGGGGAGCTGTTTTTT
CSARRAAAGELFF
>NA|TRBV4-2|few|TRBJ2-3
TGTGCCAGCAAAGGTCAGGGGCTCGGAACAGATACGCAGTATTTT
CASKGQGLGTDTQYF
>NA|TRBV3-1|NA|TRBJ2-7
TGTGCCGGCAGCCAAGAGAGGGGGGCCCTATCTTACGAGCAGTACTTC
CAGSQERGALSYEQYF
>NA|TRBV25-1|few|TRBJ1-4
TGTGCCAGCAGTGAGGCTAGCCTTAATGAAAAACTGTTTTTT
CASSEASLNEKLFF
>TRBD1|TRBV5-1|NA|TRBJ1-2
TGCGCCAGCAGCCCTAAACGACAGGGAGCTAACTATGGCTACACCTTC
CASSPKRQGANYGYTF
>TRBD2|TRBV12-3/TRBV12-4|NA|TRBJ2-2
TGTGCCAGCAGCTTCGGAGGACTAGCGGGGAACACCGGGGAGCTGTTTTTT
CASSFGGLAGNTGELFF
>NA|TRBV20-1|few|TRBJ2-7
TGCAGTGCCATCGGGACGGAAACTTCAATGGGGGAGCAGTACTTC
CSAIGTETSMGEQYF
>TRBD2|TRBV6-6|NA|TRBJ2-5
TGTGCCAGCAGTTACTCGATTGCGGGGGGACAAGAGACCCAGTACTTC
CASSYSIAGGQETQYF
>TRBD1|TRBV6-6|NA|TRBJ1-6
TGTGCCAGCAGTTACTATGGGGACAGAGTTAATTCACCCCTCCACTTT
CASSYYGDRVNSPLHF
>TRBD1|TRBV25-1|NA|TRBJ2-7
TGTGCCAGCAGCTGGGGACAGGGGACCTACGAGCAGTACTTC
CASSWGQGTYEQYF
>TRBD1|TRBV20-1|NA|TRBJ2-3
TGCAGTGCTGAAGACAGGGCAGGAGATACGCAGTATTTT
CSAEDRAGDTQYF
>NA|TRBV3-1|few|TRBJ1-4
TGTGCCAGCAGCCGCACACAGGGCCCTAATGAAAAACTGTTTTTT
CASSRTQGPNEKLFF
>TRBD2|TRBV7-8|NA|TRBJ2-3
TGTGCCAGCAGCTGGCCGGGACCAGCGGGGACAGATACGCAGTATTTT
CASSWPGPAGTDTQYF
>NA|TRBV24-1|NA|TRBJ2-2
TGTGCCACCAGGCCTAGCGATACGAACACCGGGGAGCTGTTTTTT
CATRPSDTNTGELFF
>TRBD1|TRBV7-6|NA|TRBJ1-2
TGTGCCAGCAGCTTAGTGACAGGGTCAGCTAACTATGGCTACACCTTC
CASSLVTGSANYGYTF
>TRBD2|TRBV20-1|few|TRBJ2-1
TGCAGTGCTAAATTAAGCGGGAGCTCCTACAATGAGCAGTTCTTC
CSAKLSGSSYNEQFF
>NA|TRBV4-1|NA|TRBJ1-6
TGCGCCAGCAGCCGAGGGGGAGACCTCACCAAAGCTAATTCACCCCTCCACTTT
CASSRGGDLTKANSPLHF
>NA|TRBV27|NA|TRBJ2-4
TGTGCCAGCAGTCCATTGGGAATCAAAAACATTCAGTACTTC
CASSPLGIKNIQYF
>TRBD2|TRBV10-1|few|TRBJ2-1
TGCGCCAGCAGCCCCCGGACTAGCGGGGGGTTAAATGAGCAGTTCTTC
CASSPRTSGGLNEQFF
>TRBD2|TRBV24-1|few|TRBJ2-1
TGTGCCACCAGTGGGGAGCGGGAGGCCACCTACAATGAGCAGTTCTTC
CATSGEREATYNEQFF
>TRBD2|TRBV20-1|NA|TRBJ2-7
TGCAGTGCTAGAGGTTCAGGGCGGACTAGCGGGGGGGCCGGTTCCTACGAGCAGTACTTC
CSARGSGRTSGGAGSYEQYF
>NA|TRBV10-3|once|TRBJ2-4
TGTGCCATCAGCCACGGACAGCTAGCCAAAAACATTCAGTACTTC
CAISHGQLAKNIQYF
>TRBD1|TRBV24-1|NA|TRBJ2-2
TGTGCCACCACGGTGGGACAGGGAAGTACCGGGGAGCTGTTTTTT
CATTVGQGSTGELFF
>NA|TRBV7-2|few|TRBJ2-3
TGTGCCAGCAGCTTAGAGAGGTGGGGACGAAGCACAGATACGCAGTATTTT
CASSLERWGRSTDTQYF
>NA|TRBV10-3|many|TRBJ2-5
TGTGCCATCAGTGAGTCGAGAGAGACCCAGTACTTC
CAISESRETQYF
>TRBD2|TRBV27|NA|TRBJ2-1
TGTGCCACCGGGACTAGCCCAATCCTTTTCTACAATGAGCAGTTCTTC
CATGTSPILFYNEQFF
>NA|TRBV12-3/TRBV12-4|NA|TRBJ1-1
TGTGCCAGCATTTGGACGGGTAACACTGGAGCTTTCTTT
CASIWTGNTGAFF
>TRBD2|TRBV7-2|many|TRBJ2-1
TGTGCCAGCAGCGGTACTAGCGGGACATACAATGAGCAGTTCTTC
CASSGTSGTYNEQFF
>TRBD1|TRBV2|NA|TRBJ1-2
TGTGCCAGCAGTGCGGGGACAGGGTCGGGCTATGGCTACACCTTC
CASSAGTGSGYGYTF
>TRBD2|TRBV7-2|NA|TRBJ2-5
TGTGCCAGCAGCTTACGTAGCGGGGCAAACTACGAGCAGTATTTC
CASSLRSGANYEQYF
>NA|TRBV10-3|NA|TRBJ1-2
TGTGCCATCATGGCAGGGACTTATGGCTACACCTTC
CAIMAGTYGYTF
>NA|TRBV5-1|NA|TRBJ1-2
TGCGCCAGCAGAGCCGGAGACGGGTCTAACTATGGCTACACCTTC
CASRAGDGSNYGYTF
>NA|TRBV7-9|NA|TRBJ2-3
TGTGCCAAGTCGGATACGCAGTATTTT
CAKSDTQYF
>TRBD2|TRBV4-1|NA|TRBJ2-7
TGCGCCAGCAGCCAAGGGCCCCGCTCGGGACTAGCGGTCTCCTACGAGCAGTACTTC
CASSQGPRSGLAVSYEQYF
>NA|TRBV14|few|TRBJ1-1
TGTGCCAGCAGCCAACTCATGAACACTGAAGCTTTCTTT
CASSQLMNTEAFF
>NA|TRBV29-1|few|TRBJ2-5
TGCAGCGCCGAGGGTTGGACCCAAGAGACCCAGTACTTC
CSAEGWTQETQYF
>NA|TRBV4-2|few|TRBJ2-1
TGTGCCAGCAGCCAAGGAGAGCGCTTCCGCTTTCGTTCCAATGAGCAGTTCTTC
CASSQGERFRFRSNEQFF
>NA|TRBV3-1|few|TRBJ1-2
TGTGCCAGCAGCCAAGTGATGAACTATGGCTACACCTTC
CASSQVMNYGYTF
>NA|TRBV5-1|NA|TRBJ1-2
TGCGCCAGCAGCTTGTGGGACACGAGCTATGGCTACACCTTC
CASSLWDTSYGYTF
>NA|TRBV28|NA|TRBJ2-3
TGTGCCAGCAGTTTAATGGGGGAGCGGGCAGATACGCAGTATTTT
CASSLMGERADTQYF
>NA|TRBV13|many|TRBJ2-3
TGTGCCAGCAGCTCCCTCCCAGGGATAGGAGATACGCAGTATTTT
CASSSLPGIGDTQYF
>NA|TRBV20-1|NA|TRBJ2-3
TGCAGTGCTAGTAAAGGCCCCACAGATACGCAGTATTTT
CSASKGPTDTQYF
>NA|TRBV11-2|NA|TRBJ2-4
TGTGCCAGCAGCTTATTTATCCGGAGCGGAAGAAGTCCCTACAATGAGCAGTACTTC
CASSLFIRSGRSPYNEQYF
>TRBD2|TRBV28|NA|TRBJ2-7
TGTGCCAGTCTAGCGGGAGCCCACAATGAGCAGTACTTC
CASLAGAHNEQYF
>TRBD2|TRBV20-1|NA|TRBJ2-7
TGCAGTGCTAGAGGGGCGCCCCCCGCTCCGGGACTAGCGGCCCAGGGGCCCTACGAGCAGTACTTC
CSARGAPPAPGLAAQGPYEQYF
>TRBD2|TRBV18|NA|TRBJ2-3
TGTGCCAGCTCCCCACGGCGGGGGAACGCAGATACGCAGTATTTT
CASSPRRGNADTQYF
>NA|TRBV12-3/TRBV12-4|NA|TRBJ2-5
TGTGCCAGCAGTTTAAGGGGGAAACCGGAGACCCAGTACTTC
CASSLRGKPETQYF
>TRBD2|TRBV30|NA|TRBJ2-1
TGTGCCTGGAGACGGACTAGCTCCTACAATGAGCAGTTCTTC
CAWRRTSSYNEQFF
>TRBD2|TRBV2|many|TRBJ2-5
TGTGCCAGCAGTGAACTAGCGGGGCTCCAAGAGACCCAGTACTTC
CASSELAGLQETQYF
>NA|TRBV20-1|NA|TRBJ2-7
TGCAGTGCCGCGACAGGCCCCTACGAGCAGTACTTC
CSAATGPYEQYF
>NA|TRBV21-1|few|TRBJ2-3
TGTGCCAGCAGCAAGACTAGCAATACAGATACGCAGTATTTT
CASSKTSNTDTQYF
>TRBD2|TRBV2|few|TRBJ2-3
TGTGCCAGCAAGAGGGATAGGACTAGCGGGAGAACAGATACGCAGTATTTT
CASKRDRTSGRTDTQYF
>NA|TRBV7-9|NA|TRBJ1-5
TGTGCCAGCAGCTTTATGGGTAGCAATCAGCCCCAGCATTTT
CASSFMGSNQPQHF
>TRBD1|TRBV7-2|few|TRBJ1-2
TGTGCCAGCAGCCGTGGACAGGGGACAATCTATGGCTACACCTTC
CASSRGQGTIYGYTF
>TRBD1|TRBV6-1|few|TRBJ1-4
TGTGCCAGCAGTGGATACCCTAGCCCGGGACAGGGAGAAAAACTGTTTTTT
CASSGYPSPGQGEKLFF
>TRBD2|TRBV27|many|TRBJ2-3
TGTGCCAGCAGTTTATTGACTAGCGGGGGCACAGATACGCAGTATTTT
CASSLLTSGGTDTQYF
>TRBD1|TRBV12-3/TRBV12-4|few|TRBJ1-2
TGTGCCAGCAGTCCTGGACAGGGAAGGTCTGGCTACACCTTC
CASSPGQGRSGYTF